Listed here are 15 T cell receptor beta chains from one sample, sequenced in a study of blood T cell repertoires in COVID-19. Here immunoSEQ multiplex PCR was the method, and the copy in TCRdb shows in-frame clones only, minus some. The sample carries over 20,000 clones, more than 80% recorded once. The specimen sequenced was peripheral blood. All receptors derive from a human donor in a cohort sampled during active COVID-19.

Worth noting for this clone: Sequence at one end of the junction differs from germline and may be a read error. Other DNA variants within this sample encode the same CDR3. CDR3 in DNA: TGTGCCAGCTTTGGGAGCTCCTACGAACAGTACTTC. Amino acid sequence: CASFGSSYEQYF. The chain has TRBV28 and TRBJ2-7, with D possibly matching TRBD2 (5 bases). CDR3 length: 12 residues. Germline V CDR1 and CDR2: MDHEN, SYDVKM.

As to this clone: One end of the junction varies from germline; a read error may be responsible. The rearrangement links TRBV24-1 to TRBJ1-2; D might be TRBD1 (6 bases). From germline, CDR1 is KGHDR and CDR2 SFDVKD. This CDR3 has 13 amino acids. The CDR3 DNA sequence: TGTGCCACTAGCAGGGGAGAATACGATGGCCACACCTTC. Translating it yields CATSRGEYDGHTF.

The chain links TRBV28 to TRBJ2-1; D might be TRBD1 (6 bases). Germline assignment: CDR1 MDHEN and CDR2 SYDVKM. This CDR3 region has 18 residues. The ends were cut back, 0 bases at V and 6 bases at J, with 21 bases in the middle. CDR3 residues: CASSLWGAILGAFNEQFF. In DNA form, the CDR3 reads TGTGCCAGCAGTTTATGGGGTGCGATATTGGGGGCTTTCAATGAGCAGTTCTTC. Supplemented by reference TRBV28 and TRBJ2-1, the full variable domain reads DVKVTQSSRYLVKRTGEKVFLECVQDMDHENMFWYRQDPGLGLRLIYFSYDVKMKEKGDIPEGYSVSREKKERFSLILESASTNQTSMYLCASSLWGAILGAFNEQFFGPGTRLTVL.

This chain joins TRBV5-1 and TRBJ1-5; possibly TRBD1 for D (6 bases). Germline V CDR1 and CDR2: SGHRS, YFSETQ. This CDR3 has 14 residues. V was clipped by 1 base and J by 5 bases, with 10 bases between them. The chain's CDR3 is CASSLQGNDQPQHF. CDR3 bases: TGCGCCAGCAGCTTGCAGGGGAACGATCAGCCCCAGCATTTT.

The V gene is TRBV19, the J gene TRBJ2-3; 11 nucleotides match TRBD2. Trimming took 5 bases from V and 4 from J; bases not matched to a gene: 5. The CDR3 length is 15 residues. Germline CDR1 reads LNHDA; CDR2 reads SQIVND (reference sequence). The CDR3 nucleotides are TGTGCCAGTAGTGAGGTAGCGGGAGGGCCAGATACGCAGTATTTT. Its translation is CASSEVAGGPDTQYF. The whole variable domain, remainder taken from reference TRBV19 and TRBJ2-3, is DGGITQSPKYLFRKEGQNVTLSCEQNLNHDAMYWYRQDPGQGLRLIYYSQIVNDFQKGDIAEGYSVSREKKESFPLTVTSAQKNPTAFYLCASSEVAGGPDTQYFGPGTRLTVL.

V is TRBV7-3 and J is TRBJ2-3; TRBD2 might be the D (6 bases). CDR3 size: 13 residues. Germline assignment: CDR1 SGHTA and CDR2 FQGTGA. The ends were cut back, 2 bases at V and 6 bases at J, with 9 bases in the middle. Here the CDR3 DNA reads TGTGCCAGCAGCTTAGGAGGGGCGGATACGCAGTATTTT. It yields the protein CASSLGGADTQYF.

The chain uses TRBV6-6 and TRBJ2-3; the match to TRBD1 covers 10 bases. J was trimmed by 3 bases and V by 6 bases; bases with no gene match: 6. The CDR3 runs 15 residues. CDR1 is MNHNY, CDR2 SVGAGI, per germline (reference sequence). The CDR3 nucleotides read TGTGCCAGCAGCGAAGGACAGGGGGTTACAGATACGCAGTATTTT. This sequence encodes CASSEGQGVTDTQYF.

The rearrangement uses TRBV6-5 and TRBJ1-2; TRBD1 aligns across 11 bases. This CDR3 has 15 residues. From germline, CDR1 is MNHEY and CDR2 SVGAGI. J was trimmed by 4 bases and V by 6 bases; bases with no gene match: 7. The CDR3 protein is CASSRGTGGGYGYTF. DNA of the CDR3: TGTGCCAGCAGCCGGGGGACAGGGGGAGGCTATGGCTACACCTTC.

This chain joins TRBV27 and TRBJ2-7, with a possible D match to TRBD2 (6 bases). Germline values: CDR1 MNHEY, CDR2 SMNVEV (reference sequence). This CDR3 is 15 amino acids long. Between the trimmed V and J ends, which lost 5 bases and 6 bases, there was a span of 20 bases. CDR3 region: CASSATKGLFSEQYF. CDR3 nucleotide sequence: TGTGCCAGCAGTGCCACCAAGGGACTTTTTAGCGAGCAGTACTTC.

V is TRBV28 and J is TRBJ2-2; D unresolved. This CDR3 is built from 13 residues. V lost 5 bases and J lost 2, with 6 bases in between. Germline V CDR1 and CDR2: MDHEN, SYDVKM. CDR3 region: CASSALNTGELFF. The CDR3 nucleotides read TGTGCCAGCAGTGCGTTAAACACCGGGGAGCTGTTTTTT. Full variable domain (rest looked up from reference TRBV28 and TRBJ2-2): DVKVTQSSRYLVKRTGEKVFLECVQDMDHENMFWYRQDPGLGLRLIYFSYDVKMKEKGDIPEGYSVSREKKERFSLILESASTNQTSMYLCASSALNTGELFFGEGSRLTVL.

This chain connects TRBV28 to TRBJ1-1, with D perhaps TRBD1 (5 bases). The CDR3 runs 13 residues. Germline CDR1 MDHEN, CDR2 SYDVKM. V was trimmed by 7 bases and J by 5 bases, leaving 14 bases between them. The DNA for the CDR3 is TGTGCCAGCACCTTAGCTAAGGGGACTGAAGCTTTCTTT. As protein: CASTLAKGTEAFF.

This clone was observed a few times. The V and J genes are TRBV30 and TRBJ2-7, with D possibly matching TRBD1 (5 bases). This CDR3 contains 12 residues. CDR1 is GTSNPN, CDR2 SVGIG, per germline (reference sequence). V shed 7 bases and J shed 2 bases, with 12 bases lying between them. CDR3 nucleotide sequence: TGTGCCTTAGGACACTCGCCCTACGAGCAGTACTTC. Translating gives CALGHSPYEQYF.

CDR3 DNA sequence: TGTGCCAGCAGCCGACAGGGAATAGAAGCTTTCTTT. This codes for CASSRQGIEAFF. The J gene is TRBJ1-1, the V gene TRBV11-2; 7 bases are a match to TRBD1. CDR3 length: 12 amino acids. Germline trimming cut 5 bases from V and 8 bases from J; bases unmatched to any gene: 5. From germline, CDR1 is SGHAT and CDR2 FQNNGV.

This clone was detected a few times. The rearrangement uses TRBV2 and TRBJ2-7, with D unclear. The germline V and J ends were trimmed by 0 bases and 2 bases, with 14 bases remaining between them. CDR3 length: 16 residues. Germline values: CDR1 SNHLY, CDR2 FYNNEI. This chain's CDR3 is CASSEALQAGAYEQYF. The DNA for the CDR3 is TGTGCCAGCAGTGAAGCGCTTCAAGCTGGAGCCTACGAGCAGTACTTC.

The chain is built from TRBV30 and TRBJ2-7, with TRBD1 identical over 9 bases. CDR1 is GTSNPN, CDR2 SVGIG, per germline (reference sequence). V lost 1 base, J lost 2 bases, and 0 bases stayed unmatched. The CDR3 spans 13 residues. CDR3 bases: TGTGCCTGGAGTGGGGACAGGGCCTACGAGCAGTACTTC. It is translated as CAWSGDRAYEQYF.